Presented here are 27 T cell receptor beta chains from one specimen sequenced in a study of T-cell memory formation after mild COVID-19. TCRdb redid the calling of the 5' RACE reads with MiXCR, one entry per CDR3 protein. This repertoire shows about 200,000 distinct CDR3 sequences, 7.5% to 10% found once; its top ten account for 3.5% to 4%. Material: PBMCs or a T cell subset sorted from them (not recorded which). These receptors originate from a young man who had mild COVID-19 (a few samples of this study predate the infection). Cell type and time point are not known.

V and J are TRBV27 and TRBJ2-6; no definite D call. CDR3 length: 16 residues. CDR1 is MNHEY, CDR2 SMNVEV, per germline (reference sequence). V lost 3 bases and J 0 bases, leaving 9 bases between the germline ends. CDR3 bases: TGTGCCAGCAGTTTTATGCCCCTCTCTGGGGCCAACGTCCTGACTTTC. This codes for CASSFMPLSGANVLTF.

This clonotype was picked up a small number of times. The chain's CDR3 is CASVSPLGMDTEAFF. The DNA of the CDR3 is TGTGCCAGCGTCAGCCCTCTGGGGATGGACACTGAAGCTTTCTTT. This chain links TRBV6-2 or TRBV6-3 with TRBJ1-1; no firm D call. Germline lookup yields CDR1 MNHEY and CDR2 SVGEGT. Trimming took off 8 bases at V and 3 bases at J, with 19 bases between the two ends. The length of the CDR3 is 15 residues.

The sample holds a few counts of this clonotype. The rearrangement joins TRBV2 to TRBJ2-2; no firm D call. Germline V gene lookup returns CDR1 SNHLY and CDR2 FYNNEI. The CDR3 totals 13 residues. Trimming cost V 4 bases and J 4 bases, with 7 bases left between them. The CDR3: CASSGGFTGELFF. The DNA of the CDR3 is TGTGCCAGCAGTGGAGGATTCACCGGGGAGCTGTTTTTT.

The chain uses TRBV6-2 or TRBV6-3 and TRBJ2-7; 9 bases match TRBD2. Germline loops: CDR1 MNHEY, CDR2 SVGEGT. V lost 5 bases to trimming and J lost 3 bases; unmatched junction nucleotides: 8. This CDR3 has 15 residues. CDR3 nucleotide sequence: TGTGCCAGCAGTACCCTGGGACTAGCCAACTACGAGCAGTACGTC. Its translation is CASSTLGLANYEQYV.

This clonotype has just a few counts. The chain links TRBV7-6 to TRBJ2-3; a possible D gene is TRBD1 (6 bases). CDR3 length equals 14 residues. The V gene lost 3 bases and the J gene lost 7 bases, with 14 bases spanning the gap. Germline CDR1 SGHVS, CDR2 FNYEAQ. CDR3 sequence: CASSLMDSVNTQYF. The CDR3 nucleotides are TGTGCCAGCAGCTTGATGGACAGCGTCAATACGCAGTATTTT.

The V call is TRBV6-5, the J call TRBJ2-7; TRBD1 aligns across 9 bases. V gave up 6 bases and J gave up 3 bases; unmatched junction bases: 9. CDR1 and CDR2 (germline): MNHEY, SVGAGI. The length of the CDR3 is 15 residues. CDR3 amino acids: CASSRTGTGYYEQYV. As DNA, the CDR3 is TGTGCCAGCAGCCGGACCGGGACAGGGTACTACGAGCAGTACGTC.

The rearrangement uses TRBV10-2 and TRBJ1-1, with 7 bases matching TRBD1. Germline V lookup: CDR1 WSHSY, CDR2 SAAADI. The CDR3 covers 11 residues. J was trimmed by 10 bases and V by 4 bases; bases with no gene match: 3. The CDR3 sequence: CASSGQGRAFF. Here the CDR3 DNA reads TGCGCCAGCAGTGGACAGGGTAGAGCTTTCTTT.

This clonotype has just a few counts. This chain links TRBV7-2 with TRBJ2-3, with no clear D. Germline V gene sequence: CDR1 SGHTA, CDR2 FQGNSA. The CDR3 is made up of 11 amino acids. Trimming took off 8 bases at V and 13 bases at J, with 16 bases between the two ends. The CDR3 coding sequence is TGTGCCAGCCAACTACAAGCTGGGGAGTATTTT. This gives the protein CASQLQAGEYF.

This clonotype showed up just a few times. The CDR3 spells CASSQGAAKAFF. The CDR3 coding sequence is TGCGCCAGCAGCCAAGGGGCTGCGAAGGCTTTCTTT. This sequence joins TRBV4-1 and TRBJ1-1; no definite D call. The germline gives CDR1 MGHRA, CDR2 YSYEKL. The CDR3 is 12 amino acids. Trimming removed 1 base at V and 11 bases at J, with 11 bases between.

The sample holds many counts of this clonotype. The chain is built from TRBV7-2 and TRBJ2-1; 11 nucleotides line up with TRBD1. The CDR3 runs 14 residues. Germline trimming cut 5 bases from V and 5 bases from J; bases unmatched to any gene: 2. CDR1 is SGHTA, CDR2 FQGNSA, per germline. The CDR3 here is CASSRDRGNNEQFF. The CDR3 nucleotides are TGTGCCAGCAGCCGGGACAGGGGGAACAATGAGCAGTTCTTC.

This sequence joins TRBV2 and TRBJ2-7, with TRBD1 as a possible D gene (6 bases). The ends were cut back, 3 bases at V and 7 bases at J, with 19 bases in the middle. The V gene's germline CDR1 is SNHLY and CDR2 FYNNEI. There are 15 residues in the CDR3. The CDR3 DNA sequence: TGTGCCAGCAGTGATCCCACGACAGGTCTAGGAGAGCAGTACGTC. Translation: CASSDPTTGLGEQYV.

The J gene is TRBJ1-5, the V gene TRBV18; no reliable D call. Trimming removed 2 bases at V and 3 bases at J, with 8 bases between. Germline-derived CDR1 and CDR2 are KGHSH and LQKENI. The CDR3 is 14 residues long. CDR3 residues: CASSPGYTNQPQHF. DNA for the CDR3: TGTGCCAGCTCACCAGGGTATACCAATCAGCCCCAGCATTTT.

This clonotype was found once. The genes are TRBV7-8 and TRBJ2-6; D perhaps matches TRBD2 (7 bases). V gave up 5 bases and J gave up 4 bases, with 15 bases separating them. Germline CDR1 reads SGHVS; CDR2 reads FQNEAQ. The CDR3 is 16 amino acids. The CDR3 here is CASSGRGAPGANVLTF. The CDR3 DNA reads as TGTGCCAGCAGCGGACGGGGGGCGCCCGGGGCCAACGTCCTGACTTTC.

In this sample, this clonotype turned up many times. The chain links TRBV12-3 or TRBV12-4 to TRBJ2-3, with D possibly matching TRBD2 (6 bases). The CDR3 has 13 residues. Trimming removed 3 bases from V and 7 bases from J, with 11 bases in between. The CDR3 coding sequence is TGTGCCAGCAGTTTGGAAGGAGGGTATACGCAGTATTTT. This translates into CASSLEGGYTQYF.

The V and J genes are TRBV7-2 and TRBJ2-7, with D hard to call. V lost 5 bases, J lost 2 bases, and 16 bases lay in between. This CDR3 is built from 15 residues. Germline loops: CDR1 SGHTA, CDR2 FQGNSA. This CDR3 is CASSPQISTAYEQYF. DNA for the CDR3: TGTGCCAGCAGCCCACAGATAAGTACAGCCTACGAGCAGTACTTC.

Here the CDR3 DNA reads TGTGCCAGCAGCTTGGCTTACAGGGGAGGGGTGGCTTTCTTT. It encodes CASSLAYRGGVAFF. This sequence joins TRBV5-6 and TRBJ1-1; 7 nucleotides line up with TRBD1. Trimming at V came to 0 bases and at J to 11 bases, leaving 10 bases not matched to a gene. Germline CDR1 SGHDT, CDR2 YYEEEE. This CDR3 has 14 residues.

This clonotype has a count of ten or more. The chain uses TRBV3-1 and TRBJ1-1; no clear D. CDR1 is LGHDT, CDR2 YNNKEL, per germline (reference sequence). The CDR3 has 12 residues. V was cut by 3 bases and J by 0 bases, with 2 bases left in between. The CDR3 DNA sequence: TGTGCCAGCAGCCACATGAACACTGAAGCTTTCTTT. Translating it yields CASSHMNTEAFF.

CDR3 amino acids: CASSATGHQLETQYF. The CDR3 nucleotides are TGTGCCAGCAGCGCTACGGGCCATCAGCTTGAGACCCAGTACTTC. The chain couples TRBV7-2 to TRBJ2-5; D uncertain. In germline, CDR1 is SGHTA, CDR2 FQGNSA. Trimming removed 5 bases at V and 5 bases at J, with 18 bases between. CDR3 size: 15 residues.

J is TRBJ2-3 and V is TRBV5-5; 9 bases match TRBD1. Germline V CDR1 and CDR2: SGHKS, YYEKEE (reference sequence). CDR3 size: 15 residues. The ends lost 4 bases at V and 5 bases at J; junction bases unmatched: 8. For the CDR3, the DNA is TGTGCCAGCAGCCCCGACAGGGGGAGGGGAGATACGCAGTATTTT. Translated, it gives CASSPDRGRGDTQYF.

The CDR3 reads CASSKVGYEQYV. The CDR3 DNA sequence: TGTGCCAGTAGTAAGGTGGGCTACGAGCAGTACGTC. This chain links TRBV28 with TRBJ2-7; D gene uncertain. The CDR3 sequence is 12 residues long. V was shortened by 9 bases and J by 3 bases, with 12 bases between the two germline ends. CDR1 MDHEN and CDR2 SYDVKM come from the germline V gene.

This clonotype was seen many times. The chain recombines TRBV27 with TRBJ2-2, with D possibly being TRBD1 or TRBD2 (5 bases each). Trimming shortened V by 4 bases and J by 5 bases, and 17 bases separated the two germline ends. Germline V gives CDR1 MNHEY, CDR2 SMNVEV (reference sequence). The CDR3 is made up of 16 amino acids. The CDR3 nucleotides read TGTGCCAGCAGTTCCCCATCCGGGACGGCTACCGGGGAGCTGTTTTTT. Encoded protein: CASSSPSGTATGELFF.

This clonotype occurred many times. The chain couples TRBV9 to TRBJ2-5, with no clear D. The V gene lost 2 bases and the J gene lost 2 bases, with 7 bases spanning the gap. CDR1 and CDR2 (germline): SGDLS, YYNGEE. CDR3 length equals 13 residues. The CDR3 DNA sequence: TGTGCCAGCAGCGTGACGTTTCAAGAGACCCAGTACTTC. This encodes CASSVTFQETQYF.

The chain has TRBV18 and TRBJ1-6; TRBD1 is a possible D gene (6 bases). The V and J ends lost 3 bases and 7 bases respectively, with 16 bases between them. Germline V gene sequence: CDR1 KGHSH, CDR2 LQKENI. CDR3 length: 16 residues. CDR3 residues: CASSPEQGGKNSPLHF. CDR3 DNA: TGTGCCAGCTCACCGGAACAGGGCGGAAAAAATTCACCCCTCCACTTT.

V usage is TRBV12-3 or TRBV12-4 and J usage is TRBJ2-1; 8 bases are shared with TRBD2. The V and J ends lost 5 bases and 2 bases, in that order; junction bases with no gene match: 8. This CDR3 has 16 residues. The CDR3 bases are TGTGCCAGCAGTCCTGCGGGGGGCCGCACCTACAATGAGCAGTTCTTC. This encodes CASSPAGGRTYNEQFF.

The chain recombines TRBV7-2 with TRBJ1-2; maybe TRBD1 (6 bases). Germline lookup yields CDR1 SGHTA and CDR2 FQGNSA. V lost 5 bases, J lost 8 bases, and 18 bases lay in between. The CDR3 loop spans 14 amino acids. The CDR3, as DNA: TGTGCCAGCAGCCGCACTAGGACAGAGGGGGGCTACACCTTC. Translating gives CASSRTRTEGGYTF.

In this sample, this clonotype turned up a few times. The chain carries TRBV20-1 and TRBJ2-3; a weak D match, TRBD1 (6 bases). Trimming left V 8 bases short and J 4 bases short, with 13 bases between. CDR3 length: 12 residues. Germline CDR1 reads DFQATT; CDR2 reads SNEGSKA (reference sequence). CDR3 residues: CSPGQMPDTQYF. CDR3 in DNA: TGCAGTCCCGGACAGATGCCAGATACGCAGTATTTT.

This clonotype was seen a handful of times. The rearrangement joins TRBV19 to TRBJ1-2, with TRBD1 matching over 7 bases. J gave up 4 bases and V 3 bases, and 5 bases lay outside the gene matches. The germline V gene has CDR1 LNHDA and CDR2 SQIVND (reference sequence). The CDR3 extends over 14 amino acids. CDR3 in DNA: TGTGCCAGTAGTATTAACAGGGGAGGCTATGGCTACACCTTC. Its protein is CASSINRGGYGYTF. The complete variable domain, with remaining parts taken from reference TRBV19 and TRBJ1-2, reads DGGITQSPKYLFRKEGQNVTLSCEQNLNHDAMYWYRQDPGQGLRLIYYSQIVNDFQKGDIAEGYSVSREKKESFPLTVTSAQKNPTAFYLCASSINRGGYGYTFGSGTRLTVV.